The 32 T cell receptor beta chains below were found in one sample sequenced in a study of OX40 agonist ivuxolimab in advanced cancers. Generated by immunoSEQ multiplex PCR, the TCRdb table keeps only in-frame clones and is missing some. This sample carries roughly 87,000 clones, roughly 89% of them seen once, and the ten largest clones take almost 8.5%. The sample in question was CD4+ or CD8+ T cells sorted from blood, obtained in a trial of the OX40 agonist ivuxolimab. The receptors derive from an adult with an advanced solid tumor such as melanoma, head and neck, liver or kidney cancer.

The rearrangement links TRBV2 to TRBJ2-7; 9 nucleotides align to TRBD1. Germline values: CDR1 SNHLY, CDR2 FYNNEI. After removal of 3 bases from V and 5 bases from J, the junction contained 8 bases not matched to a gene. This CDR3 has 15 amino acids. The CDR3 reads CASSDHRDRDNEQYF. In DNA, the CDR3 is TGTGCCAGCAGTGATCATCGGGACAGGGACAACGAGCAGTACTTC.

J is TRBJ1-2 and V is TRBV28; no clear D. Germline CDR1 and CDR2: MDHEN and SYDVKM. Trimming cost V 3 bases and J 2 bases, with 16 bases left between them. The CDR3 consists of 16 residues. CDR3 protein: CASSFGVGRWNYGYTF. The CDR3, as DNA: TGTGCCAGCAGTTTTGGAGTGGGGAGGTGGAACTATGGCTACACCTTC.

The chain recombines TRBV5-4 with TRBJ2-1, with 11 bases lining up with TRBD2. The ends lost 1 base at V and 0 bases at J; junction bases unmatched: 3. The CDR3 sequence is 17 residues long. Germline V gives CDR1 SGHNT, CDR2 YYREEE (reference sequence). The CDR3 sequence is CASSLPGLADSYNEQFF. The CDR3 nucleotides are TGTGCCAGCAGCTTGCCGGGACTAGCGGACTCCTACAATGAGCAGTTCTTC.

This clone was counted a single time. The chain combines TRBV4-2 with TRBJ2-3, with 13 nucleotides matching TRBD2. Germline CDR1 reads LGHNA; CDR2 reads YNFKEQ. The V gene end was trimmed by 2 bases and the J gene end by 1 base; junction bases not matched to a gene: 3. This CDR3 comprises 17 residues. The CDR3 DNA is TGTGCCAGCAGCCAACCTACTAGCGGGGGGGGCACAGATACGCAGTATTTT. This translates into CASSQPTSGGGTDTQYF.

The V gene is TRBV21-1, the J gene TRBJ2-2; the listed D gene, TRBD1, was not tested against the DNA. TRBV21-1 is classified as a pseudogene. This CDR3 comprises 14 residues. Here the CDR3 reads CASSRDRDTGELFF. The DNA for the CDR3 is TGTGCCAGCAGCCGGGACAGGGACACCGGGGAGCTGTTTTTT.

This chain's CDR3 is CAWEEGYNEQFF. The CDR3 DNA reads as TGTGCCTGGGAGGAGGGTTACAATGAGCAGTTCTTC. V gene TRBV30 combines with J gene TRBJ2-1; possible D gene TRBD2, 6 bases. Germline V lookup: CDR1 GTSNPN, CDR2 SVGIG (reference sequence). The CDR3 has 12 amino acids. Trimming took 5 bases from V and 4 from J, leaving 9 bases between them.

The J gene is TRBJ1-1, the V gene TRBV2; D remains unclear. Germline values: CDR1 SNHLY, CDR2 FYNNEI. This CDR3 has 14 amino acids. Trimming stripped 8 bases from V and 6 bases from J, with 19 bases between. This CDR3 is CASPRTREASEAFF. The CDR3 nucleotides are TGTGCCAGCCCACGAACGAGGGAGGCCTCTGAAGCTTTCTTT.

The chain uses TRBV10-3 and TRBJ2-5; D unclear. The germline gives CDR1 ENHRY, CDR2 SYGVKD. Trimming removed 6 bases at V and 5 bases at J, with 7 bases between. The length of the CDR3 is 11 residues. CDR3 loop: CAIRLGETQYF. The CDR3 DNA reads TGTGCCATCAGGTTGGGGGAGACCCAGTACTTC.

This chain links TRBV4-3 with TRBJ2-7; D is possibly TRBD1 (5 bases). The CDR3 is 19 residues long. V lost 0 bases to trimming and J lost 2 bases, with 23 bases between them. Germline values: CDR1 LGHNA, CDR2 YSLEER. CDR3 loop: CASSQDIRGRSLNPYEQYF. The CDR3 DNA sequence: TGCGCCAGCAGCCAAGATATTAGGGGCAGAAGTTTGAACCCCTACGAGCAGTACTTC.

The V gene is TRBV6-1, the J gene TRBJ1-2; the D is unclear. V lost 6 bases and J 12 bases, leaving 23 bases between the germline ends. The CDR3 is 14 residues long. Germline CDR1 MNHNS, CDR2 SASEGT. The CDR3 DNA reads TGTGCCAGCAGCAGCCTGGACGGGATTATCGGAAACACCTTC. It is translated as CASSSLDGIIGNTF.

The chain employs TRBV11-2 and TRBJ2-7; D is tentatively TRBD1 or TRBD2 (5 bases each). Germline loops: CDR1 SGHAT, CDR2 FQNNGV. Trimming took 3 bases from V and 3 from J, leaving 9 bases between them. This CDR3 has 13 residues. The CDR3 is CASSLGTDYEQYV. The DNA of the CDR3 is TGTGCCAGCAGCTTGGGGACGGACTACGAGCAGTACGTC.

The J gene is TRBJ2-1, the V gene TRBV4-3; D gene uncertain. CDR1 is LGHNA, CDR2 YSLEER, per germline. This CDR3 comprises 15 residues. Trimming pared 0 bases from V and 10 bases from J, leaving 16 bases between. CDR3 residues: CASSQESSPLQEQFF. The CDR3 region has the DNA TGCGCCAGCAGCCAAGAATCGTCGCCCCTCCAAGAGCAGTTCTTC.

This CDR3 reads CSVGDTEAFF. For the CDR3, the DNA is TGCAGCGTGGGGGACACTGAAGCTTTCTTT. This chain uses TRBV29-1 with TRBJ1-1; tentatively, D is TRBD1 (5 bases). The CDR3 contains 10 residues. Germline CDR1 reads SQVTM; CDR2 reads ANQGSEA. Trimming stripped 6 bases from V and 3 bases from J, with 5 bases between.

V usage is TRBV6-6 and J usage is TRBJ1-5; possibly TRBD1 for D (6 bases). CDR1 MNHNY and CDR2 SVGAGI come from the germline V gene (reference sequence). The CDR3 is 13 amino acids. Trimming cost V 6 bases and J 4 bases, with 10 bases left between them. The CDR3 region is CASSRTGNQPQHF. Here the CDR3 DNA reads TGTGCCAGCAGCCGTACAGGGAATCAGCCCCAGCATTTT.

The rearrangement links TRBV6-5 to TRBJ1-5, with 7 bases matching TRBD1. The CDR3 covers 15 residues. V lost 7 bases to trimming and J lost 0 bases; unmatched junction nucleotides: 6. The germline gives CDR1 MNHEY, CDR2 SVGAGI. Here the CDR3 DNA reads TGTGCCAGCACCCCAACAGGGGATAGCAATCAGCCCCAGCATTTT. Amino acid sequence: CASTPTGDSNQPQHF.

The CDR3 DNA follows: TGTGCCAGCAGTGAGCTGACAGGGGATTATAGCAATCAGCCCCAGCATTTT. Residues: CASSELTGDYSNQPQHF. The chain joins TRBV2 to TRBJ1-5; TRBD1 aligns across 8 bases. V lost 3 bases and J lost 0; bases outside the gene matches: 7. Germline V gives CDR1 SNHLY, CDR2 FYNNEI. The CDR3 has 17 residues.

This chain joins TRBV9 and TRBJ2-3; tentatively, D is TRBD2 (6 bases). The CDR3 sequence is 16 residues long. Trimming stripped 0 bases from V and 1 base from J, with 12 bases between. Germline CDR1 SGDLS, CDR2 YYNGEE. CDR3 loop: CASSVGVGGRTDTQYF. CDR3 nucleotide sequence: TGTGCCAGCAGCGTAGGGGTCGGGGGACGCACAGATACGCAGTATTTT.

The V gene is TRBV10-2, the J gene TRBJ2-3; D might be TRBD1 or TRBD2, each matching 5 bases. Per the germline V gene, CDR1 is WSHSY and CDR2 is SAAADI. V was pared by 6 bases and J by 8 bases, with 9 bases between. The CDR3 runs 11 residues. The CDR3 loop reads CASRGDGTQYF. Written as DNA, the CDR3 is TGCGCCAGCAGGGGGGATGGTACGCAGTATTTT.

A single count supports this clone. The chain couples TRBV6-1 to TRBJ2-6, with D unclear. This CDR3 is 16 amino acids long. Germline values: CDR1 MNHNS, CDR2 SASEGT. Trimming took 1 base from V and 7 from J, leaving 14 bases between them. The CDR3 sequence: CASSEGSLPGANVLTF. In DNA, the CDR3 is TGTGCCAGCAGTGAAGGCTCCCTGCCCGGAGCCAACGTCCTGACTTTC.

The CDR3 DNA follows: TGTGCCTGGAGTAGTCCCGGGACGAATCAGCCCCAGCATTTT. Translation gives CAWSSPGTNQPQHF. V and J are TRBV30 and TRBJ1-5, with D perhaps matching TRBD1 (5 bases). The germline gives CDR1 GTSNPN, CDR2 SVGIG (reference sequence). V lost 2 bases and J lost 4, with 12 bases in between. CDR3 length: 14 residues.

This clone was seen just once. In DNA, the CDR3 is TGTGCCAGCAGGACACAGGGGGCCTATGGCTACACCTTC. This codes for CASRTQGAYGYTF. The gene calls are TRBV28 and TRBJ1-2, with 9 bases fitting TRBD1. The V and J ends lost 6 bases and 4 bases, in that order; junction bases with no gene match: 3. CDR1 and CDR2 (germline): MDHEN, SYDVKM. The CDR3 is 13 amino acids.

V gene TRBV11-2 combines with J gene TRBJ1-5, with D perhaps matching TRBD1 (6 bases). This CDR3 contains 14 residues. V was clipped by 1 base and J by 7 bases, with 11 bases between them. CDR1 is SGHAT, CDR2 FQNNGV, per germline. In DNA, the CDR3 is TGTGCCAGCAGCTTAGGGGGGGGCGTCCAGCCCCAGCATTTT. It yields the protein CASSLGGGVQPQHF.

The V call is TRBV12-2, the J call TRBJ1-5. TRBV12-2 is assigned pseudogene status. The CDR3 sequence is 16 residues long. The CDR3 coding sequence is TGTGCAAGTCGCTTAGAGCGGGCAATTAGCAATCAGCCCCAGCATTTT. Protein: CASRLERAISNQPQHF.

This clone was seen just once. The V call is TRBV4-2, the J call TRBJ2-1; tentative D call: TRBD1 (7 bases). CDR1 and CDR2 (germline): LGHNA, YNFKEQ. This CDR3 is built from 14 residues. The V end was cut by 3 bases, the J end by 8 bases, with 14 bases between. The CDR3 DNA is TGTGCCAGCAGCCAGCCCGACAGGGACTATGAGCAGTTCTTC. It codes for CASSQPDRDYEQFF.

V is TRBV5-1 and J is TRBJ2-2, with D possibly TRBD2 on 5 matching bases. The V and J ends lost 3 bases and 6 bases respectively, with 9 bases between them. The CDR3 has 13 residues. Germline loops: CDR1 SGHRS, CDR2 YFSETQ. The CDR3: CASSYSAPGELFF. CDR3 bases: TGCGCCAGCAGCTATAGCGCCCCCGGGGAGCTGTTTTTT.

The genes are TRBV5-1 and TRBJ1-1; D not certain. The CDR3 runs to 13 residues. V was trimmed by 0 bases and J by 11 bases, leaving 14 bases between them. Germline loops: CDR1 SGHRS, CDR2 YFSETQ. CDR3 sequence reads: CASSLDGAHYAFF. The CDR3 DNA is TGCGCCAGCAGCTTGGACGGCGCGCACTATGCTTTCTTT.

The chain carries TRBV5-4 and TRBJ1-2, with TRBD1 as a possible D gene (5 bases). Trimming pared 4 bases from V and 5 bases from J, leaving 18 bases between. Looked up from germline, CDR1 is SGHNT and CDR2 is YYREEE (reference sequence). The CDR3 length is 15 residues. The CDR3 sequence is CASSLDPGTWYGYTF. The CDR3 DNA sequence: TGTGCCAGCAGCCTTGACCCCGGGACCTGGTATGGCTACACCTTC.

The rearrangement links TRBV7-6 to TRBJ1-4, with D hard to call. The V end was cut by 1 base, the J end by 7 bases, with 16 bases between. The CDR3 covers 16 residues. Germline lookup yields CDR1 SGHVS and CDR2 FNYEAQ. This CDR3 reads CASSLGVAAFGEKLFF. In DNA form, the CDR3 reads TGTGCCAGCAGCTTAGGAGTAGCGGCCTTCGGTGAAAAACTGTTTTTT.

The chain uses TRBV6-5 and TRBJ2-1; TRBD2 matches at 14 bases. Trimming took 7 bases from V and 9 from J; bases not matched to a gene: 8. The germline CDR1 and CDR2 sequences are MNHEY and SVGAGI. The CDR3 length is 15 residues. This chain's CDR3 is CASTPGTSGRVEQFF. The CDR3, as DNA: TGTGCCAGCACTCCCGGGACTAGCGGGAGAGTTGAGCAGTTCTTC.

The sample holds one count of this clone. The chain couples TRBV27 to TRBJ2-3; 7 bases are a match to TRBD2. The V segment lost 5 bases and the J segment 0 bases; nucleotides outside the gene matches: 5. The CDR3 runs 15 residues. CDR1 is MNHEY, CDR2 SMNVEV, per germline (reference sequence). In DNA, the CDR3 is TGTGCCAGCAGTCTTGGGGGGGGGAGCACAGATACGCAGTATTTT. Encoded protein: CASSLGGGSTDTQYF.

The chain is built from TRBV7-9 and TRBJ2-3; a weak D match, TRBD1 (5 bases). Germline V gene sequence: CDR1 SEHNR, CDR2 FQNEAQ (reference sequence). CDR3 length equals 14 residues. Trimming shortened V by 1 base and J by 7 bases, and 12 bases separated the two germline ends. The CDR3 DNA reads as TGTGCCAGCAGCTTAGTGGACATGGGCTATACGCAGTATTTT. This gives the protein CASSLVDMGYTQYF.

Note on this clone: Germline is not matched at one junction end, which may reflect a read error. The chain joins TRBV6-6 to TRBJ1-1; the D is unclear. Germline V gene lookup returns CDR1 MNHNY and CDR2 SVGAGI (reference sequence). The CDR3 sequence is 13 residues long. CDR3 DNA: TGTGCCAACAGTTGGTCAGGGAACACTGAAGCTTTCTTT. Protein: CANSWSGNTEAFF.